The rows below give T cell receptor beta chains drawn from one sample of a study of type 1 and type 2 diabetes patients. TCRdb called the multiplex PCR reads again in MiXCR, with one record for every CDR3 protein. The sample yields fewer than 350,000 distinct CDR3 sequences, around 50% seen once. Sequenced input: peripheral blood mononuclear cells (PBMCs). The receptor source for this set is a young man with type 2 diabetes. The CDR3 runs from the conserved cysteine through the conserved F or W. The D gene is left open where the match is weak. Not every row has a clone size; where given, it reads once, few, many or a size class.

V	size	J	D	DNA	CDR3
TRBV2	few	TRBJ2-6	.	TGTGCCAGCAGCGGCTACACGCGAAGCTCTGGGGCCAACGTCCTGACTTTC	CASSGYTRSSGANVLTF
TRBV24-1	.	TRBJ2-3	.	TGTGCCGCCAGTGATTGTGGGGGAACAGATACGCAGTATTTT	CAASDCGGTDTQYF
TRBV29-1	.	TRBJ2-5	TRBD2	TGCAGCGCTGTGGGAGCGGGAGGGGGAGAGACCCAGTACTTC	CSAVGAGGGETQYF
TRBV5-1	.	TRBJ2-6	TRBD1	TGCGCCAGCAGCTTGGCCCTTGGGACAGGGCGCGCCGGGGCCAACGTCCTGACTTTC	CASSLALGTGRAGANVLTF
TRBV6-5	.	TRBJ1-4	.	TGTGCCAGCAGTTACTCAGGAGGGGATGAAAAACTGTTTTTT	CASSYSGGDEKLFF
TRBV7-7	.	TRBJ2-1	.	TGTGCTAGCAGCTTAGATCTAGAGAGTGGTGAGCAGTTCTTC	CASSLDLESGEQFF
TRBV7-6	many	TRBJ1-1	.	TGTGCCAGCAGCCCAACAGGGAACACTGAAGCTTTCTTT	CASSPTGNTEAFF
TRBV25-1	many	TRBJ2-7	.	TGTGCCAGCAGTGAATCCTACGAGCAGTACTTC	CASSESYEQYF
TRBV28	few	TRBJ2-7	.	TGTGCCAGCAGTTTGTGGAACGAGCAGTACTTC	CASSLWNEQYF
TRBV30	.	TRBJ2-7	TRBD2	TGTGCCTGGACCCATGGACCGGGGGGGGAGCAGTACTTC	CAWTHGPGGEQYF
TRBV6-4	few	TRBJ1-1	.	TGTGCCAGCAGTGGGCAGGCTGAAGCTTTCTTT	CASSGQAEAFF
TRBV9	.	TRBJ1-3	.	TGTGCCAGCAGCGTAGGAATCTCTGGAAACACCATATATTTT	CASSVGISGNTIYF
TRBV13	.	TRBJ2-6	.	TGTGCCAGCAGCTCCCGAACTGGGGCCAACGTCCTGACTTTC	CASSSRTGANVLTF
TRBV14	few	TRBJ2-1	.	TGTGCCAGCAGCCCCAGGACGGAACCGTACAATGAGCAGTTCTTC	CASSPRTEPYNEQFF
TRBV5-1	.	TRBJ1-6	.	TGCGCCAGCAGCTTGGAAGGGTCAAAGGTGTCACCCCTCCACTTT	CASSLEGSKVSPLHF
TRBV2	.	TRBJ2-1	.	TGTGCCAGCAACCGGGAGAGCTCCTACAATGAGCAGTTCTTC	CASNRESSYNEQFF
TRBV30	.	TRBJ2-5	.	TGTGCCTGGAGTTCCGCCGGGACCCAGTACTTC	CAWSSAGTQYF
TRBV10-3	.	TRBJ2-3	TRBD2	TGTGCCATCAGACCTAGCGGGGGGGCTGATACGCAGTATTTT	CAIRPSGGADTQYF
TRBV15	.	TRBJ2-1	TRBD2	TGTGCCACCAGCAGAGAGCCGCGGGAGGGATACAATGAGCAGTTCTTC	CATSREPREGYNEQFF
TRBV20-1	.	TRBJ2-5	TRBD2	TGCAGTGCGTCTCCCGGGACTAACCAAGAGACCCAGTACTTC	CSASPGTNQETQYF
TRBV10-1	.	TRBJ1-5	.	TGCGCCAGCAGTGTCGGCCGGGATCAGCCCCAGCGTTTT	CASSVGRDQPQRF
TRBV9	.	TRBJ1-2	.	TGTGCCAGCAGCGCGCAGGGAGGACGCGGCTACACCTTC	CASSAQGGRGYTF
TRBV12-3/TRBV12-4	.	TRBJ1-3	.	TGTGCCAGCAGGTACGCAGCGGGCCTATCTGGAAACACCATATATTTT	CASRYAAGLSGNTIYF
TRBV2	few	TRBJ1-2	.	TGTGCCAGCCGCCGGAGGGAGCAAGTGATCTATGGCTACACCTTC	CASRRREQVIYGYTF
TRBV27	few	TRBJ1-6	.	TGTGCCAGCACCATCCAGGGAAGCAATTCACCCCTCCACTTT	CASTIQGSNSPLHF
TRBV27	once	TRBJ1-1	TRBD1	TGTGCCAGCCACAGGGGGCAGGGCGGGAACACTGAAGCTTTCTTT	CASHRGQGGNTEAFF
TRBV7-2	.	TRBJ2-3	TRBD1	TGTGCCAGCAGCCCCTCATCACAAGGGGACAGGCCCACAGATACGCAGTATTTT	CASSPSSQGDRPTDTQYF
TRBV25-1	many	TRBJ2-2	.	TGTGCCAGCAGTGAATACGGCATCGGGGAGCTGTTTTTT	CASSEYGIGELFF
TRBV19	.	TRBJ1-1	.	TGTGCCAGTAAGCAGTCGGGAGAGGTCACTGAAGCTTTCTTT	CASKQSGEVTEAFF
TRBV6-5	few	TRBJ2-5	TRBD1	TGTGCCATCGCACACCGGACAGGGGAGACCCAGTACTTC	CAIAHRTGETQYF
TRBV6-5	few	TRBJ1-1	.	TGTGCCAGCAGTTACTCAGGAGCTAAAGCTTTCTTT	CASSYSGAKAFF
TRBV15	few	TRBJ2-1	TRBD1	TGTGCCACCAGCAGAGTAGGACAGGGGCAGTTCTTC	CATSRVGQGQFF
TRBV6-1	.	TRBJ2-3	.	TGTGCCAGCAGTCCCCCCGGACGTACAGATACGCAGTATTTT	CASSPPGRTDTQYF
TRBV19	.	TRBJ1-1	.	TGTGCCAGTAGTTTACAGGGATTGTTGAACACTGAAGCTTTCTTT	CASSLQGLLNTEAFF
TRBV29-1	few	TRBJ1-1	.	TGCAGCGCTCGCCGGGGGTACACTGAAGCTTTCTTT	CSARRGYTEAFF
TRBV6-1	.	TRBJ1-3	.	TGTGCCAGCAGTGACCCAGGACGGACCTCTGGAAACACCATATATTTT	CASSDPGRTSGNTIYF
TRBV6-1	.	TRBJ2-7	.	TGTGCCATCAGGGGAGACTACTCGAGCTCCTACGAGCAGTACTTC	CAIRGDYSSSYEQYF
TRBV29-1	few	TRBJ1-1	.	TGCAGCGAGGGGCGGCGGGCTGAAGCTTTCTTT	CSEGRRAEAFF
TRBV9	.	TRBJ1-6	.	TGTGCCAGCAGCTTAGGGGTGGGCTCACCCCTCCACTTT	CASSLGVGSPLHF
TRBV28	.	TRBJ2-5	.	TGTGCCAGCAGCGCCTGGACAGTAAATCAAGAGACCCAGTACTTC	CASSAWTVNQETQYF
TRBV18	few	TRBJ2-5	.	TGTGCCAGCTCACCACCGGTCCAAGAGACCCAGTACTTC	CASSPPVQETQYF
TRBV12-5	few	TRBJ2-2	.	TGTGCTTCCCGTAGAGGGGCGGTCGGGGAGCTGTTTTTT	CASRRGAVGELFF
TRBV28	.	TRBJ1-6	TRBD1	TGTGCCAGCAGTTTCGTGCCGGGGACAGGGGTGACCCTCGATAATTCACCCCTCCACTTT	CASSFVPGTGVTLDNSPLHF
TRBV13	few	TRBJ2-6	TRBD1	TGTGCCAGCAGCCGGACAGGCACCAACGTCCTGACTTTC	CASSRTGTNVLTF
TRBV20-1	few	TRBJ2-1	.	TGCAGTGCTAGAGATACGGCCTACAATGAGCAGTTCTTC	CSARDTAYNEQFF
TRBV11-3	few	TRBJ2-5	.	TGTGCCAGCAGCTTAAGCCCCACAGGGGAGGCCCAAGAGACCCAGTACTTC	CASSLSPTGEAQETQYF